A selection of T cell receptor beta chains follows, all from one sample in a study of blood T cell repertoires in COVID-19. The assay was immunoSEQ multiplex PCR, and TCRdb's table has in-frame clones only and misses some. This sample yields 250,000 or so clones, of which roughly 91% are seen a single time; over 0.8% belongs to the top ten. The material sequenced was peripheral blood. Receptors originate from a man younger than 45 with COVID-19, enrolled during active disease. Each CDR3 is given with its conserved first and last residue. The order of the fields is J gene, V gene, clone size, D gene, CDR3 length, CDR3 protein, CDR3 DNA. The D gene is left open where the match is weak. The size of a clone is reported for some rows only, either as once, few or many, or as a class for expanded clones.

J gene: TRBJ2-7; V gene: TRBV7-2; clone size: -; D gene: TRBD2; CDR3 length: 16; CDR3 protein: CASSFPRAGGPHEQYF; CDR3 DNA: TGTGCCAGCAGCTTCCCCCGAGCGGGGGGGCCACACGAGCAGTACTTC
J gene: TRBJ2-5; V gene: TRBV25-1; clone size: -; D gene: TRBD1; CDR3 length: 14; CDR3 protein: CASSELGAGGTQYF; CDR3 DNA: TGTGCCAGCAGTGAGCTGGGCGCAGGGGGGACCCAGTACTTC
J gene: TRBJ2-7; V gene: TRBV15; clone size: -; D gene: -; CDR3 length: 12; CDR3 protein: CATSRPNYEQYF; CDR3 DNA: TGTGCCACCAGCAGACCCAACTACGAGCAGTACTTC
J gene: TRBJ1-2; V gene: TRBV5-4; clone size: -; D gene: -; CDR3 length: 16; CDR3 protein: CASSLVGGSINYGYTF; CDR3 DNA: TGTGCCAGCAGCTTGGTGGGGGGGTCGATTAACTATGGCTACACCTTC
J gene: TRBJ2-3; V gene: TRBV18; clone size: -; D gene: TRBD1; CDR3 length: 15; CDR3 protein: CASSPGQGLADTQYF; CDR3 DNA: TGTGCCAGCTCACCCGGACAGGGGTTGGCAGATACGCAGTATTTT
J gene: TRBJ2-2; V gene: TRBV11-3; clone size: -; D gene: -; CDR3 length: 15; CDR3 protein: CASSPGDWRGGELFF; CDR3 DNA: TGTGCCAGCAGCCCCGGGGACTGGAGGGGCGGGGAGCTGTTTTTT
J gene: TRBJ1-1; V gene: TRBV5-6; clone size: -; D gene: TRBD1; CDR3 length: 12; CDR3 protein: CASSLVRGLAFF; CDR3 DNA: TGTGCCAGCAGCTTGGTGAGGGGGCTGGCTTTCTTT
J gene: TRBJ1-1; V gene: TRBV5-5; clone size: -; D gene: -; CDR3 length: 16; CDR3 protein: CASSQQGEVPNTEAFF; CDR3 DNA: TGTGCCAGCAGCCAACAAGGGGAGGTCCCGAACACTGAAGCTTTCTTT
J gene: TRBJ1-4; V gene: TRBV5-1; clone size: -; D gene: TRBD1; CDR3 length: 16; CDR3 protein: CASSPATGGGNEKLFF; CDR3 DNA: TGCGCCAGCAGCCCCGCAACAGGGGGCGGTAATGAAAAACTGTTTTTT
J gene: TRBJ2-7; V gene: TRBV15; clone size: -; D gene: TRBD1; CDR3 length: 15; CDR3 protein: CATSRGGQGVYEQYF; CDR3 DNA: TGTGCCACCAGCAGAGGGGGACAGGGAGTTTACGAGCAGTACTTC
J gene: TRBJ2-7; V gene: TRBV2; clone size: -; D gene: -; CDR3 length: 13; CDR3 protein: CASSVRFSYEQYF; CDR3 DNA: TGTGCCAGCAGTGTTCGGTTCTCCTACGAGCAGTACTTC
J gene: TRBJ2-2; V gene: TRBV5-5; clone size: -; D gene: -; CDR3 length: 18; CDR3 protein: CASSLSFGTLGNIGELFF; CDR3 DNA: TGTGCCAGCAGCTTAAGTTTTGGGACATTGGGTAATATCGGGGAGCTGTTTTTT
J gene: TRBJ2-7; V gene: TRBV6-1; clone size: -; D gene: -; CDR3 length: 15; CDR3 protein: CASSDSGTNSYEQYF; CDR3 DNA: TGTGCCAGCAGTGACAGCGGGACAAACTCCTACGAGCAGTACTTC
J gene: TRBJ1-2; V gene: TRBV12-5; clone size: -; D gene: -; CDR3 length: 12; CDR3 protein: CASGLSFFGYTF; CDR3 DNA: TGTGCTAGTGGTTTGTCCTTTTTCGGCTACACCTTC
J gene: TRBJ1-4; V gene: TRBV19; clone size: -; D gene: -; CDR3 length: 14; CDR3 protein: CASRTGATNEKLFF; CDR3 DNA: TGTGCCAGTAGGACGGGTGCAACTAATGAAAAACTGTTTTTT
J gene: TRBJ1-2; V gene: TRBV6-6; clone size: -; D gene: -; CDR3 length: 13; CDR3 protein: CASDGARGYGYTF; CDR3 DNA: TGTGCCAGCGATGGGGCCCGCGGCTATGGCTACACCTTC
J gene: TRBJ1-1; V gene: TRBV7-9; clone size: -; D gene: -; CDR3 length: 15; CDR3 protein: CASSFFAQPNTEAFF; CDR3 DNA: TGTGCCAGCAGCTTCTTCGCACAGCCGAACACTGAAGCTTTCTTT
J gene: TRBJ2-2; V gene: TRBV5-1; clone size: -; D gene: TRBD2; CDR3 length: 16; CDR3 protein: CASSLEAGGPVGELFF; CDR3 DNA: TGCGCCAGCAGCTTGGAAGCGGGGGGGCCCGTCGGGGAGCTGTTTTTT
J gene: TRBJ2-7; V gene: TRBV27; clone size: -; D gene: -; CDR3 length: 14; CDR3 protein: CASSLGGATYEQYF; CDR3 DNA: TGTGCCAGCAGTTTGGGGGGAGCGACCTACGAGCAGTACTTC
J gene: TRBJ2-7; V gene: TRBV5-1; clone size: -; D gene: -; CDR3 length: 13; CDR3 protein: CASSHPGVGEQYF; CDR3 DNA: TGCGCCAGCAGCCATCCGGGGGTTGGCGAGCAGTACTTC
J gene: TRBJ1-5; V gene: TRBV7-9; clone size: -; D gene: TRBD1; CDR3 length: 17; CDR3 protein: CASSLYLGTGSNQPQHF; CDR3 DNA: TGTGCCAGCAGCTTATATCTCGGGACAGGGAGCAATCAGCCCCAGCATTTT
J gene: TRBJ1-4; V gene: TRBV2; clone size: -; D gene: TRBD1; CDR3 length: 16; CDR3 protein: CASSEGLGDRGKTLFF; CDR3 DNA: TGTGCCAGCAGTGAAGGATTAGGGGACAGGGGGAAAACGCTGTTTTTT
J gene: TRBJ1-2; V gene: TRBV6-6; clone size: -; D gene: TRBD1; CDR3 length: 15; CDR3 protein: CASSNTGGMEDGYTF; CDR3 DNA: TGTGCCAGCAGTAACACAGGGGGTATGGAAGACGGCTACACCTTC
J gene: TRBJ2-5; V gene: TRBV2; clone size: -; D gene: -; CDR3 length: 16; CDR3 protein: CASSEKGVRSLQTQYF; CDR3 DNA: TGTGCCAGCAGTGAAAAGGGGGTAAGAAGTTTGCAGACCCAGTACTTC
J gene: TRBJ1-5; V gene: TRBV6-5; clone size: few; D gene: TRBD1; CDR3 length: 15; CDR3 protein: CASKGQGNDNQPQHF; CDR3 DNA: TGTGCCAGCAAAGGACAGGGAAACGACAATCAGCCCCAGCATTTT
J gene: TRBJ1-3; V gene: TRBV6-4; clone size: -; D gene: -; CDR3 length: 16; CDR3 protein: CASSDPAGRAGNTIYF; CDR3 DNA: TGTGCCAGCAGTGACCCGGCGGGCCGGGCTGGAAACACCATATATTTT
J gene: TRBJ1-5; V gene: TRBV3-1/TRBV3-2; clone size: -; D gene: -; CDR3 length: 17; CDR3 protein: CASSQGRGYSTGQPQHF; CDR3 DNA: TGTGCCAGCAGCCAAGGGAGAGGATACTCCACGGGGCAGCCCCAGCATTTT
J gene: TRBJ1-3; V gene: TRBV11-3; clone size: -; D gene: -; CDR3 length: 14; CDR3 protein: CASSPDSSGNTIYF; CDR3 DNA: TGTGCCAGCAGCCCGGACTCGTCTGGAAACACCATATATTTT
J gene: TRBJ1-5; V gene: TRBV15; clone size: -; D gene: TRBD1; CDR3 length: 16; CDR3 protein: CATSSRDRGGYQPQHF; CDR3 DNA: TGTGCCACCAGCTCAAGAGACAGGGGAGGTTATCAGCCCCAGCATTTT
J gene: TRBJ2-1; V gene: TRBV9; clone size: -; D gene: TRBD2; CDR3 length: 14; CDR3 protein: CASSVVLAGGEQFF; CDR3 DNA: TGTGCCAGCAGCGTAGTTCTAGCGGGGGGAGAGCAGTTCTTC
J gene: TRBJ1-2; V gene: TRBV5-4; clone size: -; D gene: TRBD1; CDR3 length: 15; CDR3 protein: CASRPRSIQGYGYTF; CDR3 DNA: TGTGCCAGCAGACCCAGGAGCATACAGGGGTATGGCTACACCTTC
J gene: TRBJ1-6; V gene: TRBV6-6; clone size: -; D gene: TRBD1; CDR3 length: 18; CDR3 protein: CASSPSGQASSYNSPLHF; CDR3 DNA: TGTGCCAGCAGTCCATCTGGACAGGCAAGCTCCTATAATTCACCCCTCCACTTT